This T cell receptor beta chain was observed in a study of human T cells and chemical hapten exposure. Study context: The study traced per-sample TCR yield variation mainly to small differences in pooled library volumes. Study-level points and caveats: Alopecia in all donors means immunity may differ from healthy individuals.

V shed 2 bases and J shed 2 bases, with 9 bases lying between them. The CDR3 is made up of 14 amino acids. Germline assignment: CDR1 KGHSH and CDR2 LQKENI. During construction of the library, unique molecular identifiers were attached to individual cDNA molecules for quantitative, reproducible TCR counting. TCRdb re-called the RACE reads with MiXCR, one entry per CDR3 protein. The repertoire includes some 94,000 distinct CDR3 sequences, roughly 12% of them detected once, and over 2% sits in the top ten. There are a few counts of this clonotype. Its antigen remains unidentified. The sample's time point: patch test 1, 2 weeks after DPC sensitization. Treatment here: therapeutic diphenylcyclopropenone sensitization with weekly scalp DPC. Those who donated were patients with alopecia, 18 to 70 years of age, and suitable for DPC.

The chain recombines TRBV18 with TRBJ1-2, with a tentative D call TRBD1 (6 bases). The sequences come from whole blood, collected in connection with sensitization to the hapten diphenylcyclopropenone (DPC). This receptor was obtained from a woman aged 40 to 50 with alopecia areata. Some clones in this sample may be carry-over from other donors' samples. The CDR3 protein is CASSPGGENYGYTF. CDR3 bases: TGTGCCAGCTCACCAGGGGGCGAGAACTATGGCTACACCTTC.